These T cell receptor beta chains were read from a single sample in a study of cytomegalovirus exposure and HLA in healthy donors. Here immunoSEQ multiplex PCR was the method, and the copy in TCRdb shows in-frame clones only, minus some. The table lists around 200,000 clones. Sequenced material: PBMCs. The receptors were gathered from a girl aged 2-10 years in good health and CMV-seropositive. CDR3s include the opening cysteine and the closing phenylalanine or tryptophan. The D gene is left open where the match is weak.

v_gene	d_gene	j_gene	CDR3aa	CDR3nt
TRBV7-2	-	TRBJ2-2	CASSLVGAVNTGELFF	TGTGCCAGCAGCTTAGTGGGTGCGGTTAACACCGGGGAGCTGTTTTTT
TRBV27	TRBD1	TRBJ1-2	CASSFRGNYGYTF	TGTGCCAGCAGTTTCAGGGGGAACTATGGCTACACCTTC
TRBV7-2	TRBD2	TRBJ2-7	CASSLAQGTSGYF	TGTGCCAGCAGCTTAGCCCAAGGGACTAGCGGGTACTTC
TRBV27	-	TRBJ2-7	CASSLKQGGPYEQYF	TGTGCCAGCAGTTTAAAACAGGGCGGACCCTACGAGCAGTACTTC
TRBV4-1	TRBD1	TRBJ2-7	CASSQAERQGYYEQYF	TGCGCCAGCAGCCAAGCGGAGAGACAGGGGTACTACGAGCAGTACTTC
TRBV6-1	TRBD1	TRBJ1-1	CASSEDTGAGTEAFF	TGTGCCAGCAGTGAAGATACAGGGGCGGGCACTGAAGCTTTCTTT
TRBV28	TRBD1	TRBJ1-5	CASRNTGTGGNQPQHF	TGTGCCAGCAGAAATACCGGGACAGGGGGCAATCAGCCCCAGCATTTT
TRBV4-2	-	TRBJ2-1	CASSRGNNEQFF	TGTGCCAGCAGCCGAGGGAACAATGAGCAGTTCTTC
TRBV6-4	TRBD2	TRBJ2-3	CASSAQLAGADTQYF	TGTGCCAGCAGTGCGCAGCTAGCGGGAGCTGATACGCAGTATTTT
TRBV15	-	TRBJ2-3	CATSNSAGTQSTDTQYF	TGTGCCACCAGCAACTCGGCCGGGACACAGAGCACAGATACGCAGTATTTT
TRBV18	-	TRBJ2-5	CASSPSPAGQETQYF	TGTGCCAGCTCACCAAGTCCGGCAGGACAAGAGACCCAGTACTTC
TRBV6-5	-	TRBJ1-2	CASSPGGHANYGYTF	TGTGCCAGCAGCCCCGGTGGGCACGCTAACTATGGCTACACCTTC
TRBV7-6	TRBD1	TRBJ2-4	CASSPQQGATNIQYF	TGTGCCAGCAGCCCACAACAGGGGGCAACAAACATTCAGTACTTC
TRBV2	-	TRBJ1-6	CASSQGVSRYYSPLHF	TGTGCCAGCAGCCAAGGGGTCTCTCGTTATTATTCACCCCTCCACTTT
TRBV5-1	-	TRBJ2-7	CASSVGGSGYEQYF	TGCGCCAGCAGCGTCGGGGGTAGCGGCTACGAGCAGTACTTC
TRBV2	TRBD2	TRBJ2-2	CASRLLAGLNTGELFF	TGTGCCAGCAGGCTACTAGCGGGGTTGAACACCGGGGAGCTGTTTTTT
TRBV5-4	TRBD1	TRBJ2-7	CASSSQRQGSYEQYF	TGTGCCAGCAGCTCTCAGAGACAGGGATCCTACGAGCAGTACTTC
TRBV29-1	-	TRBJ2-5	CSVVKFQRADETQYF	TGCAGCGTTGTAAAGTTTCAGAGGGCTGATGAGACCCAGTACTTC
TRBV7-3	-	TRBJ2-5	CASSLGMQGGTQYF	TGTGCCAGCAGCTTAGGGATGCAGGGAGGGACCCAGTACTTC
TRBV9	TRBD2	TRBJ2-1	CASSVVGLAANNEQFF	TGTGCCAGCAGCGTGGTGGGACTAGCAGCCAACAATGAGCAGTTCTTC
TRBV19	TRBD2	TRBJ2-1	CASSIRAGAGDEQFF	TGTGCCAGTAGTATTAGGGCCGGAGCGGGAGATGAGCAGTTCTTC
TRBV6-5	-	TRBJ2-7	CASSSQGRPYEQYF	TGTGCCAGCAGTTCACAGGGAAGGCCCTACGAGCAGTACTTC
TRBV11-2	-	TRBJ2-7	CASSLAGVEQYF	TGTGCCAGCAGCTTAGCGGGGGTCGAGCAGTACTTC
TRBV6-5	TRBD1	TRBJ2-7	CASSYDRAHEQYF	TGTGCCAGCAGTTACGACAGGGCCCACGAGCAGTACTTC
TRBV7-9	TRBD1	TRBJ1-4	CASSQDRVGKLFF	TGTGCCAGCAGCCAGGACAGGGTCGGAAAACTGTTTTTT
TRBV12-5	-	TRBJ2-5	CASAPLGGVEETQYF	TGTGCTAGTGCCCCACTGGGGGGTGTCGAAGAGACCCAGTACTTC
TRBV25-1	-	TRBJ2-4	CASSEYASRGGIQYF	TGTGCCAGCAGTGAATATGCCTCCCGAGGAGGCATTCAGTACTTC
TRBV28	TRBD1	TRBJ1-5	CASSRDRRSQPQHF	TGTGCCAGCAGTCGGGACAGGAGATCGCAGCCCCAGCATTTT
TRBV30	TRBD1	TRBJ1-3	CAWTGIGTVHTIYF	TGTGCCTGGACGGGCATAGGGACAGTACACACCATATATTTT
TRBV6-5	-	TRBJ2-1	CASSWSQGNEQFF	TGTGCCAGCAGTTGGTCCCAGGGCAATGAGCAGTTCTTC
TRBV9	-	TRBJ2-1	CASSGSSSYNEQFF	TGTGCCAGCAGCGGGTCCAGCTCCTACAATGAGCAGTTCTTC